This TCR beta chain was sequenced during a study of blood T cell repertoires in COVID-19. Study-level background: From T cells, B-cell-depleted T cells, or PBMCs came the material, which was cDNA or gDNA.

The protocol was immunoSEQ multiplex PCR, while the TCRdb copy is restricted to in-frame clones and leaves out a portion. The table has about 400,000 clones, around 88% seen once. The germline V and J ends were trimmed by 4 bases and 6 bases, with 26 bases remaining between them. Germline CDR1 SGHRS, CDR2 YFSETQ. This CDR3 is 18 amino acids long. Sequenced material: peripheral blood. This chain joins TRBV5-1 and TRBJ1-3; possibly TRBD1 for D (6 bases). The TCR was taken from a woman in her twenties or thirties with acute or convalescent COVID-19. This CDR3 reads CASSNSLGTTGKENTIYF. DNA of the CDR3: TGCGCCAGCAGCAATTCATTGGGAACCACAGGGAAGGAAAACACCATATATTTT.